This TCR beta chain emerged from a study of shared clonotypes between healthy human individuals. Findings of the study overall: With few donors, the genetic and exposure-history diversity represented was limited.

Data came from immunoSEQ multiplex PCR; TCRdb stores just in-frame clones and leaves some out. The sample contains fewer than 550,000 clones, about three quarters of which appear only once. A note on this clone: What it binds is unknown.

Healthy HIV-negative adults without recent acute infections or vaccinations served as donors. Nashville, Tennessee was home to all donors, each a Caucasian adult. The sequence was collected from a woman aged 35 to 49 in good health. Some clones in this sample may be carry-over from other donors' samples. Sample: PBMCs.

CDR3 residues: CASGRGWETQYF. The CDR3 nucleotides read TGTGCCAGTGGCCGAGGGTGGGAGACCCAGTACTTC. The genes are TRBV6-5 and TRBJ2-5, with a tentative D call TRBD2 (5 bases). CDR3 length: 12 amino acids. Germline-derived CDR1 and CDR2 are MNHEY and SVGAGI. The V and J ends lost 9 bases and 5 bases respectively, with 13 bases between them.